The source of this T cell receptor beta chain is a study of blood T cell repertoires in COVID-19 (dated by TCRdb to the early 2020s). Study-wide context: Samples from collaborators originated in the United States, Italy and Spain and spanned both the acute and convalescent phases of COVID-19. Where available, HLA class I and class II types were taken from metadata supplied by the sample provider and were not determined by assay-based typing. Deeply sampled blood TCRbeta repertoires from subjects exposed to, actively infected with, or recovered from COVID-19 were included in the dataset. The prospective study material was composed of cDNA or gDNA derived from T cells, B-cell-depleted T cells, or PBMCs. Samples came from the ongoing ImmuneRACE study (first 160 participants) plus 1,254 subjects from 6 global collaborators. Sample metadata almost always included a de-identified subject ID, COVID-19 status, age in years and sex. The repertoires were made available in a free public database intended to serve as a resource for research on the immune response to SARS-CoV-2.

Whole blood was collected in K2EDTA tubes by collaborating institutions according to the institutions' own protocols. Collaborator samples were shipped for TCRbeta analysis as frozen whole blood, isolated PBMCs, or DNA extracted from either sample type. TCRbeta CDR3 regions were amplified from genomic DNA by means of the immunoSEQ Assay, a bias-controlled multiplex PCR. The authors' pipeline ran thus. The number of nucleated cells in each sample was estimated by amplification of reference gene primers within the assay. Sequence reads were collapsed and filtered to measure the absolute abundance of every unique TCRbeta CDR3 rearrangement. For each sample, productive Simpson clonality was calculated by taking the square root of Simpson's diversity index across productive rearrangements. TCRdb provides this immuneACCESS table in a form limited to in-frame rearrangements. Some clones are lacking; in checked studies, under half of them reflect an unresolved V gene, and why the rest are absent is not known. V and J calls plus clone size are reproduced from that table; the DNA served to infer D and trimming. For this sample the table gives approximately 200,000 clones, of which approximately 80% were detected only once. The ten largest clones represent 6.5% to 8.5% of the sample.

Broader findings and caveats from the paper: Clinical and demographic metadata were provided uncurated, with the amount varying by source and participant.

Concerning this clone: Its antigen is still unknown. No base qualities exist here, and no much larger clone lies one base off it.

Via the germline V gene, CDR1 is SGHRS and CDR2 YFSETQ. Trimming takes 0 bases off V and 0 bases off J; junction bases not matched to a gene: 10. The CDR3 covers 20 residues, taking in both the cysteine and the phenylalanine. Only CDR3 DNA remains: 60 bases, in frame from the first base. Sequenced material: peripheral blood. The clonotype was recovered from a human donor with acute or convalescent COVID-19. The donor label of this sample is uncertain. The rearranged segments are TRBV5-1 and TRBJ2-6; a stretch of 9 junction bases matches TRBD1. The DNA is as follows: TGCGCCAGCAGCTTGGTGGGGCGGGACAGGGTGAACTCTGGGGCCAACGTCCTGACTTTC. It codes for CASSLVGRDRVNSGANVLTF.